This T cell receptor (beta chain) was retrieved from a study of vaccination effects on CD4 cells after COVID-19. Study-level information: As their vaccination, participants received two doses of either BNT162b2 or mRNA-1273.

Antigen-specific CD4+ T cell clonotypes were called by their expansion after viral peptide-pool culture in ViraFEST. At the end of over 8 days of culture, CD4+ T cells were isolated. Having tested negative for nucleocapsid antibodies, the vaccine recipients showed no prior SARS-CoV-2 infection. Germline lookup yields CDR1 SGHDT and CDR2 YYEEEE. This CDR3 region has 16 residues. V shed 4 bases and J 5 bases; nucleotides not matched to a gene: 4. Notes on this clone: Its target is unknown.

The repertoire was sequenced with immunoSEQ multiplex PCR; TCRdb's copy has only in-frame clones and lacks some. The table includes fewer than 65,000 clones, around three quarters detected once. The source material was CD4+ T cells from PBMCs cultured with HCoV-OC43 spike peptides, sampled before COVID-19 vaccination. Subset defined: HCoV-OC43 spike overlapping peptide pool stimulation. The origin of this receptor is a human donor who received a COVID-19 vaccine. This sequence joins TRBV5-6 and TRBJ1-6, with 12 bases fitting TRBD1. The CDR3 DNA sequence: TGTGCCAGCAGCAGGGACAGGGGGCTTGATAATTCACCCCTCCACTTT. Protein sequence: CASSRDRGLDNSPLHF.